Sequencing of this T cell receptor beta chain was carried out in a study of blood T cell repertoires in COVID-19. Germline CDR1 reads SNHLY; CDR2 reads FYNNEI. This CDR3 spans 10 amino acids. Details on this clone: The germline gene is not matched at one end of the junction; a read error may be the cause.

Source study methods: Counts of nucleated cells, estimated from reference gene primer amplification, were obtained. Profiling relied on immunoSEQ multiplex PCR, and the TCRdb table lists in-frame clones only, not all of them. V and J calls plus clone size are reproduced from that table; the DNA served to infer D and trimming. The sample yields some 210,000 clones, around 82% seen once. This receptor was obtained from a man between 50 and 59 years old with active or convalescent COVID-19. This chain uses TRBV2 with TRBJ1-2; tentative D call: TRBD1 (6 bases). The specimen sequenced was peripheral blood. CDR3 amino acids: CASSYRVPNF. The DNA of the CDR3 is TGTGCCAGCAGCTACAGGGTCCCCAACTTC.